Shown below are 10 T cell receptor beta chains from a single sample sequenced in a study of blood T cell repertoires in COVID-19. The table came from immunoSEQ multiplex PCR; TCRdb's copy has only in-frame clones and leaves some out. The sample holds about 94,000 clones, about four fifths seen once. Sample: peripheral blood. All receptors derive from a human donor in a cohort sampled during active COVID-19.

The J gene is TRBJ2-7, the V gene TRBV28, with D possibly TRBD2 on 5 matching bases. V was trimmed by 2 bases and J by 2 bases, leaving 10 bases between them. CDR1 and CDR2 from the germline V gene are MDHEN and SYDVKM. This CDR3 is 14 amino acids long. The CDR3 nucleotides are TGTGCCAGCAGTTTAGGTGGAGGCCCCTACGAGCAGTACTTC. Encoded protein: CASSLGGGPYEQYF.

This clone was seen a few times. The genes are TRBV7-2 and TRBJ2-7; TRBD2 might be the D (6 bases). With 5 bases removed from V and 7 bases from J, the gap between germline ends came to 12 bases. Per germline, CDR1 SGHTA and CDR2 FQGNSA. The CDR3 extends over 12 amino acids. The DNA of the CDR3 is TGTGCCAGCAGCCTCTCCGGAGGGGAGCAGTACTTC. It codes for CASSLSGGEQYF.

The V call is TRBV6-1, the J call TRBJ1-1; tentatively, D is TRBD1 (6 bases). Trimming removed 2 bases at V and 6 bases at J, with 16 bases between. The CDR3 is made up of 15 amino acids. CDR1 is MNHNS, CDR2 SASEGT, per germline. CDR3 coding DNA: TGTGCCAGCAGTGAAAATACAGGGATGAGGGCTGAAGCTTTCTTT. Its translation: CASSENTGMRAEAFF.

The rearrangement uses TRBV5-1 and TRBJ1-1; 11 bases are shared with TRBD1. The CDR3 runs 14 residues. Germline V CDR1 and CDR2: SGHRS, YFSETQ. V dropped 6 bases and J dropped 4; count of bases not matched to a gene: 5. The CDR3 nucleotides read TGCGCCAGCAACTACGGGACAGGGGGCACTGAAGCTTTCTTT. Protein sequence: CASNYGTGGTEAFF.

This clone was detected once. The V call is TRBV18, the J call TRBJ2-4; D may be TRBD2 (6 bases). V lost 3 bases to trimming and J lost 1 base, with 13 bases between them. This CDR3 spans 16 amino acids. Germline values: CDR1 KGHSH, CDR2 LQKENI. The CDR3 is CASSPPGGFAKNIQYF. The CDR3 region has the DNA TGTGCCAGCTCACCGCCCGGGGGATTCGCCAAAAACATTCAGTACTTC.

The chain uses TRBV5-3 and TRBJ1-5; TRBD1 matches 8 bases. TRBV5-3 is labeled an ORF, and its function is uncertain. The J segment lost 1 base and the V segment lost 2 bases, leaving 2 bases of the junction unmatched. The CDR3 is made up of 15 amino acids. The CDR3 loop is CARSFTGGSNQPQHF. The CDR3 DNA reads as TGTGCCAGAAGCTTTACAGGGGGAAGCAATCAGCCCCAGCATTTT.

The rearrangement uses TRBV6-5 and TRBJ2-7; the match to TRBD2 covers 7 bases. The V gene's germline CDR1 is MNHEY and CDR2 SVGAGI. V shed 5 bases, J shed 7 bases, and the junction held 11 bases outside the gene matches. The CDR3 loop spans 14 amino acids. DNA for the CDR3: TGTGCCAGCAGTCGCAGCGGGAACCCTCGAGAGCAGTACTTC. Amino acids: CASSRSGNPREQYF.

V is TRBV6-7 and J is TRBJ2-1; 7 bases agree with TRBD2. TRBV6-7 is placed among ORFs of uncertain function. This CDR3 spans 16 amino acids. The junction had 10 bases not matched to a gene; V was cut back by 0 bases and J by 8 bases. The CDR3 region is CASSYSLPGRRYEQFF. The CDR3 nucleotides are TGTGCCAGCAGTTACTCGCTTCCCGGGAGGAGGTATGAGCAGTTCTTC.

This rearrangement joins TRBV24-1 to TRBJ2-1, with 8 nucleotides matching TRBD2. The CDR3 extends over 16 amino acids. The V and J ends lost 4 bases and 6 bases, in that order; junction bases with no gene match: 10. CDR1 KGHDR and CDR2 SFDVKD come from the germline V gene. Here the CDR3 DNA reads TGTGCCACCAGTGAGCCCGGGACTAGATTTGGCAATGAGCAGTTCTTC. It specifies CATSEPGTRFGNEQFF.

This clone was observed once. J is TRBJ2-2 and V is TRBV4-2; TRBD1 aligns across 9 bases. The germline CDR1 and CDR2 sequences are LGHNA and YNFKEQ. The ends lost 4 bases at V and 1 base at J; junction bases unmatched: 4. The CDR3 has 16 amino acids. The CDR3 DNA is TGTGCCAGCAGCCCGACGGGACAGGGGAACACCGGGGAGCTGTTTTTT. It yields the protein CASSPTGQGNTGELFF.